Given below is one TCR beta chain in context. What it recognizes is unknown. Other DNA variants within this sample encode the same CDR3. Naivety among CD8 cells was defined by CD45RO negativity and positive CCR7 selection, thereby excluding terminally differentiated effector memory CD45RA+ cells. The sample is drawn from a study of shared clonotypes between healthy human individuals. Study observations and caveats: Relative to their counterparts shared across all four donors, non-shared clonotypes exhibited diminished generation probabilities.

Measured with immunoSEQ multiplex PCR; TCRdb has only the in-frame clones, and not every one. The sample holds some 2,000,000 clones, about 95% seen once. The germline CDR1 and CDR2 sequences are MGHRA and YSYEKL. Trimming shortened V by 0 bases and J by 1 base, and 9 bases separated the two germline ends. The CDR3 consists of 15 residues. The sample was naive CD8+ T cells sorted from blood. This receptor was identified in a man between 18 and 29 years old in good health. J is TRBJ1-1 and V is TRBV4-1, with a tentative D call TRBD1 (6 bases). The CDR3 bases are TGCGCCAGCAGCCAAGATCCGGGGGCGAACACTGAAGCTTTCTTT. Protein sequence: CASSQDPGANTEAFF.